This is a list of T cell receptor beta chains from one sample in a study of shared clonotypes between healthy human individuals. Profiled with immunoSEQ multiplex PCR; TCRdb holds only in-frame clones, not every one. The data contain around 2.3 million clones, roughly 95% of them singletons. Sequencing was carried out using naive CD4+ T cells sorted from blood. The source is a man younger than 35 in good health. The CDR3 runs from the conserved cysteine through the conserved F or W. D genes are given only for firm matches. Clone size is shown for a subset of rows, as once, few, many or a class of expanded clone.

>TRBJ1-5|TRBV2|-|-
CASSETFNQPQHF
TGTGCCAGCAGTGAAACCTTTAATCAGCCCCAGCATTTT
>TRBJ2-1|TRBV6-1|-|-
CASTSPGDVFNEQFF
TGTGCCAGCACAAGCCCGGGAGATGTCTTCAATGAGCAGTTCTTC
>TRBJ2-2|TRBV9|-|-
CASSAPGSGELFF
TGTGCCAGCAGCGCACCGGGTTCCGGGGAGCTGTTTTTT
>TRBJ1-4|TRBV5-5|-|-
CASSLASRVNEKLFF
TGTGCCAGCAGCTTGGCTTCCAGGGTAAATGAAAAACTGTTTTTT
>TRBJ1-2|TRBV18|-|-
CASSPQGNNYGYTF
TGTGCCAGCTCACCGCAGGGAAACAACTATGGCTACACCTTC
>TRBJ1-6|TRBV11-2|-|-
CASSFPHYNSPLHF
TGTGCCAGCAGCTTCCCCCATTATAATTCACCCCTCCACTTT
>TRBJ2-1|TRBV28|-|-
CASMSPYNEQFF
TGTGCCAGTATGAGTCCCTACAATGAGCAGTTCTTC
>TRBJ1-6|TRBV5-4|-|-
CASSLEGVNSPLHF
TGTGCCAGCAGCTTGGAGGGCGTTAATTCACCCCTCCACTTT
>TRBJ2-1|TRBV4-1|TRBD2|-
CASSQDPGLAPPYNEQFF
TGCGCCAGCAGCCAGGACCCGGGACTAGCGCCTCCCTACAATGAGCAGTTCTTC
>TRBJ2-7|TRBV5-1|-|-
CASSYGEGNEQYF
TGCGCCAGCAGCTACGGCGAGGGCAACGAGCAGTACTTC
>TRBJ2-1|TRBV15|-|-
CATSRDRGSYNEQFF
TGTGCCACCAGCAGAGACCGAGGGTCCTACAATGAGCAGTTCTTC
>TRBJ2-1|TRBV6-1|-|-
CASSESSLGYNEQFF
TGTGCCAGCAGTGAAAGCAGTCTCGGATACAATGAGCAGTTCTTC
>TRBJ2-1|TRBV7-9|-|once
CASSLVGAGEGNEQFF
TGTGCCAGCAGCTTAGTCGGGGCAGGGGAAGGCAATGAGCAGTTCTTC
>TRBJ2-3|TRBV11-2|TRBD2|-
CASSRVTSGGGADTQYF
TGTGCCAGCAGCCGGGTGACTAGCGGAGGAGGGGCAGATACGCAGTATTTT
>TRBJ2-5|TRBV7-3|-|-
CASRRYRDISSEGQETQYF
TGTGCCAGCAGGCGTTACCGGGACATCTCATCCGAGGGGCAAGAGACCCAGTACTTC
>TRBJ1-2|TRBV4-1|TRBD1|-
CASSGTGTNYGYTF
TGCGCCAGCAGCGGGACAGGTACTAACTATGGCTACACCTTC
>TRBJ1-6|TRBV7-9|-|-
CASSLQGRNSPLHF
TGTGCCAGCAGCTTACAGGGACGGAATTCACCCCTCCACTTT
>TRBJ2-1|TRBV7-3|TRBD2|-
CASSFGLAGGRNEQFF
TGTGCCAGCAGCTTTGGACTAGCGGGGGGTAGGAATGAGCAGTTCTTC
>TRBJ1-4|TRBV7-9|-|-
CASSLGGQGEKLFF
TGTGCCAGCAGCTTAGGGGGGCAGGGTGAAAAACTGTTTTTT
>TRBJ1-3|TRBV5-1|-|-
CASSLEGGGNTIYF
TGCGCCAGCAGCTTGGAGGGGGGAGGAAACACCATATATTTT
>TRBJ2-2|TRBV5-1|-|-
CASSLGAFNTGELFF
TGCGCCAGCAGCTTGGGAGCCTTCAACACCGGGGAGCTGTTTTTT
>TRBJ2-2|TRBV10-1|TRBD2|-
CASSDSRLAGETTGELFF
TGCGCCAGCAGTGACTCGCGCCTAGCGGGAGAGACCACCGGGGAGCTGTTTTTT
>TRBJ2-7|TRBV6-1|-|-
CASCQDRASYEQYF
TGTGCCAGCTGTCAGGACAGAGCCTCCTACGAGCAGTACTTC
>TRBJ1-2|TRBV7-3|TRBD1|few
CASSPRTGQNYGYTF
TGTGCCAGCAGCCCGAGGACAGGGCAAAACTATGGCTACACCTTC
>TRBJ1-2|TRBV12-5|-|-
CASGLGTFYGYTF
TGTGCTAGTGGTTTAGGCACCTTCTATGGCTACACCTTC
>TRBJ1-3|TRBV10-1|-|-
CASSESSGSGNTIYF
TGCGCCAGCAGTGAGTCATCAGGATCTGGAAACACCATATATTTT
>TRBJ2-3|TRBV7-2|-|-
CASSLALGTQYF
TGTGCCAGCAGCTTAGCGCTAGGTACGCAGTATTTT
>TRBJ1-2|TRBV6-5|TRBD1|-
CASSYRDRGVYGYTF
TGTGCCAGCAGCTACCGGGACAGGGGGGTCTATGGCTACACCTTC
>TRBJ2-5|TRBV18|-|-
CASSLQGQETQYF
TGTGCCAGCTCCCTCCAGGGCCAAGAGACCCAGTACTTC
>TRBJ2-7|TRBV30|-|-
CAWSSSSRGEQYF
TGTGCCTGGAGTTCCTCGTCCAGGGGCGAGCAGTACTTC
>TRBJ1-2|TRBV5-6|TRBD1|-
CASSPGTGQTNYGYTF
TGTGCCAGCAGCCCGGGGACAGGACAGACTAACTATGGCTACACCTTC
>TRBJ1-1|TRBV6-5|-|-
CASSYSGTLTEAFF
TGTGCCAGCAGTTACTCTGGGACCCTCACTGAAGCTTTCTTT
>TRBJ1-2|TRBV2|TRBD1|once
CASSAPGQGYGYTF
TGTGCCAGCAGTGCACCAGGACAGGGGTATGGCTACACCTTC
>TRBJ1-1|TRBV11-2|-|-
CASSLEGGIQNTEAFF
TGTGCCAGCAGCTTAGAGGGGGGAATCCAGAACACTGAAGCTTTCTTT
>TRBJ1-3|TRBV5-1|-|-
CASSLDPGGEPGNTIYF
TGCGCCAGCAGCTTAGACCCCGGGGGAGAGCCCGGAAACACCATATATTTT
>TRBJ2-1|TRBV30|-|-
CAWNLGGSSRSYNEQFF
TGTGCCTGGAATCTCGGAGGGTCCTCTCGCTCCTACAATGAGCAGTTCTTC